This TCR beta chain derives from a study of T cell changes during pregnancy in multiple sclerosis. The CDR3 is 13 residues long. Germline V lookup: CDR1 SGHNT, CDR2 YYREEE (reference sequence). V was clipped by 4 bases and J by 1 base, with 8 bases between them. This table comes from immunoSEQ multiplex PCR, and its TCRdb copy is limited to in-frame clones, with some not included. The table records more than 65,000 clones, around 93% of them present only once. The rearrangement links TRBV5-4 to TRBJ1-1; a possible D gene is TRBD1 (5 bases). This clonotype was sampled from a female donor with multiple sclerosis, enrolled in a pregnancy study. The material sequenced was peripheral blood, taken in the first trimester of pregnancy. The CDR3 coding sequence is TGTGCCAGCAGCCGTGACAGGAACACTGAAGCTTTCTTT. Its translation is CASSRDRNTEAFF.